These T cell receptor beta chains were read from a single sample in a study of radiotherapy plus CTLA-4 blockade in lung cancer. The assay was immunoSEQ multiplex PCR, and TCRdb's table has in-frame clones only and misses some. This sample has about 53,000 clones; approximately 85% occur once, and the top ten carry 4.8%. Here the sequenced sample was peripheral blood, taken from a patient treated with radiotherapy plus ipilimumab. All receptors derive from a human donor with non-small cell lung cancer whose response to radiotherapy plus ipilimumab could not be evaluated. The CDR3 runs from the conserved cysteine through the conserved F or W. A D gene is named only where the DNA matches it firmly. Clone size appears in some rows only: once, few, many, or a class for an expanded clone.

j_call | clone_size | d_call | v_call | cdr3_nt | cdr3_aa
TRBJ2-4 | - | - | TRBV9 | TGTGCCAGCAGCGTGAGCCTAGCCAAAAACATTCAGTACTTC | CASSVSLAKNIQYF
TRBJ2-1 | - | TRBD1 | TRBV5-6 | TGTGCCAGCAGCGTGCGACAGGGGGGTGGTGAGCAGTTCTTC | CASSVRQGGGEQFF
TRBJ2-1 | - | - | TRBV7-6 | TGTGCCAGCAGCTCCTTCATAAACTCCCACTACAATGAGCAGTTCTTC | CASSSFINSHYNEQFF
TRBJ2-7 | once | TRBD1 | TRBV6-5 | TGTGCCAGCAGTTACCACGGGACAGACCTTTACGAGCAGTACTTC | CASSYHGTDLYEQYF
TRBJ2-2 | - | - | TRBV27 | TGTGCCAGCAGTTTCTGGGCTCACGGGGAGCTGTTTTTT | CASSFWAHGELFF
TRBJ1-3 | once | - | TRBV5-4 | TGTGCCAGCAGCTTGGGACAGAGCTCTGGAAACACCATATATTTT | CASSLGQSSGNTIYF
TRBJ2-2 | - | TRBD1 | TRBV5-1 | TGCGCCAGCAGTTATTACAGGGGCACCGGGGAGCTGTTTTTT | CASSYYRGTGELFF
TRBJ2-7 | - | TRBD1 | TRBV19 | TGTGCCAGTAGTTCGACAGGGAGTTCCTACGAGCAGTACTTC | CASSSTGSSYEQYF
TRBJ2-7 | few | TRBD2 | TRBV4-1 | TGCGCCAGCAGCCCAGGTCCGGGACTAGCGGGTCTCGAGCAGTACTTC | CASSPGPGLAGLEQYF
TRBJ1-1 | - | - | TRBV20-1 | TGCAGTGCTCCCCGGACAGTTGAAGCTTTCTTT | CSAPRTVEAFF
TRBJ1-5 | once | - | TRBV2 | TGTGCCAGCAGTGAAGGCAGGAGCAATCAGCCCCAGCATTTT | CASSEGRSNQPQHF
TRBJ2-1 | - | TRBD2 | TRBV10-1 | TGCGCCAGCAGTGGACTAGCGGGAATCTACAATGAGCAGTTCTTC | CASSGLAGIYNEQFF
TRBJ1-1 | - | - | TRBV6-4 | TGTGCCAGCAGTTCTACGACAGACACTGAAGCTTTCTTT | CASSSTTDTEAFF
TRBJ2-1 | - | TRBD2 | TRBV4-1 | TGCGCCAGCAGCCAAGTTTTGAGGACTAGAATACACAATGAGCAGTTCTTC | CASSQVLRTRIHNEQFF
TRBJ2-1 | - | TRBD2 | TRBV9 | TGTGCCAGCAGCCCGGAGGGACTAAACAATGAGCAGTTCTTC | CASSPEGLNNEQFF
TRBJ1-2 | - | - | TRBV29-1 | TGCAGCGTTGAGAGGCCTGGCTATGGCTACACCTTC | CSVERPGYGYTF
TRBJ1-5 | - | - | TRBV4-3 | TGCGCCAGCAGCCAAGATCCCTCTAATCAGCCCCAGCATTTT | CASSQDPSNQPQHF
TRBJ2-1 | - | - | TRBV19 | TGTGCCAGTATTCCGTCGGCAGGGGCCCTCTACAATGAGCAGTTCTTC | CASIPSAGALYNEQFF
TRBJ2-2 | - | - | TRBV7-8 | TGTGCCAGCAGCTTACGTCGCGGAGGGAGGACCGGGGAGCTGTTTTTT | CASSLRRGGRTGELFF
TRBJ2-7 | - | - | TRBV11-2 | TGTGCCAGCAGACGAGGACAACTCTTTTACGAGCAGTACTTC | CASRRGQLFYEQYF
TRBJ2-3 | - | - | TRBV5-1 | TGCGCCAGCAGCTTTTGGGGGAGGAGGGACACAGATACGCAGTATTTT | CASSFWGRRDTDTQYF
TRBJ1-1 | - | TRBD1 | TRBV5-1 | TGCGCCAGCAGCTTCGGACAGGGCGCTGAAGCTTTCTTT | CASSFGQGAEAFF
TRBJ1-1 | - | - | TRBV28 | TGTGCCAGCAGCCCCCGGGCGGGGCTGGGAAACACTGAAGCTTTCTTT | CASSPRAGLGNTEAFF
TRBJ2-1 | - | - | TRBV7-3 | TGTGCCAGCAGCGGGGAGCCCTACAATGAGCAGTTCTTC | CASSGEPYNEQFF
TRBJ2-6 | - | - | TRBV5-8 | TGTGCCAGCAGCTTAAGGAGGGATGACTCTGGGGCCAACGTCCTGACTTTC | CASSLRRDDSGANVLTF
TRBJ2-7 | - | TRBD2 | TRBV9 | TGTGCCAGCAGCGTACTAGCGGGAGGCGAGCAGTACTTC | CASSVLAGGEQYF
TRBJ2-2 | once | - | TRBV7-9 | TGTGCCAGCAGCTTAACAACGAACACCGGGGAGCTGTTTTTT | CASSLTTNTGELFF
TRBJ2-1 | - | TRBD1 | TRBV4-3 | TGCGCCAGCAGCCAAGATGGGGCTGGGACAGGGAAGGATGAGCAGTTCTTC | CASSQDGAGTGKDEQFF
TRBJ2-1 | - | TRBD2 | TRBV9 | TGTGCCAGCAGCGTAGCTTCCGGGAGGGCCTACAATGAGCAGTTCTTC | CASSVASGRAYNEQFF
TRBJ2-3 | - | TRBD1 | TRBV28 | TGTGCCAGCAGTCCACAGACAGGGACCACAGATACGCAGTATTTT | CASSPQTGTTDTQYF
TRBJ2-5 | - | TRBD1 | TRBV7-9 | TGTGCCAGCAGCTTCCAGGGGGCTGGGTTTGAGACCCAGTACTTC | CASSFQGAGFETQYF
TRBJ2-1 | - | TRBD2 | TRBV7-2 | TGTGCCAGCAGCTCCCCGGGACTAGCGGGACGCAGTGAGCAGTTCTTC | CASSSPGLAGRSEQFF
TRBJ1-1 | - | - | TRBV27 | TGTGCCAGCAGTTTACGTCCGGGGATGAACACTGAAGCTTTCTTT | CASSLRPGMNTEAFF